Each of the 3 T cell receptor beta chains below was sequenced from the same sample in a study of T-cell reconstitution after alpha-beta-depleted transplantation in children. Researchers prepared the TCRbeta library using unique molecular identifiers, the study reports. A single record per CDR3 protein comes from TCRdb applying MiXCR to the PCR reads. The sample carries 540,000 or so distinct CDR3 sequences, roughly 24% recorded once. The material sequenced was PBMCs, mostly from graft donor cells, taken 360 days after TCRalphabeta/CD19-depleted stem cell transplant. Receptors originate from a boy less than two years old who had a stem cell transplant for acute myeloid leukemia, so the T cells may come from the graft donor.

Ten or more counts support this clonotype. The chain carries TRBV29-1 and TRBJ2-2; the D gene is possibly TRBD1 (7 bases). Trimming took 3 bases from V and 6 from J, leaving 11 bases between them. The length of the CDR3 is 13 residues. The germline CDR1 and CDR2 sequences are SQVTM and ANQGSEA. DNA for the CDR3: TGCAGCGTTGACCAGGGGGGATCCGGGGAGCTGTTTTTT. Its translation: CSVDQGGSGELFF.

This clonotype came up many times. The rearrangement joins TRBV20-1 to TRBJ2-5; either TRBD1 or TRBD2 may supply D (6 bases each). The CDR3 is made up of 12 amino acids. Germline CDR1 is DFQATT and CDR2 is SNEGSKA (reference sequence). V lost 6 bases and J 1 base, leaving 9 bases between the germline ends. CDR3 nucleotide sequence: TGCAGTGCCAGGGGACTCCAAGAGACCCAGTACTTC. Translated, it gives CSARGLQETQYF.

This clonotype occurred a few times. The chain combines TRBV11-2 with TRBJ2-5, with 10 bases that match TRBD1. Germline trimming cut 6 bases from V and 2 bases from J; bases unmatched to any gene: 9. The CDR3 spans 16 residues. From germline, CDR1 is SGHAT and CDR2 FQNNGV. The CDR3 DNA reads as TGTGCCAGCAGGCGACAGGGGGCGAATGGGCAAGAGACCCAGTACTTC. Its protein product is CASRRQGANGQETQYF.